The source of this T cell receptor beta chain is a study of human T cells and chemical hapten exposure. Turning to the study itself: Patients had diphenylcyclopropenone applied to the scalp weekly throughout the approximately 25-week study.

V was trimmed by 0 bases and J by 11 bases, leaving 10 bases between them. The length of the CDR3 is 12 residues. This clonotype was detected ten times or more. As to time point: pre-sensitization, week 0. Documented treatment: therapeutic diphenylcyclopropenone sensitization with weekly scalp DPC. For the library, individual cDNA molecules each received unique molecular identifiers. Per the study methods: A typical sample had 100,000 or so TCRs, with roughly 23,224 to 690,600 overall. Each CDR3 protein is one row after TCRdb ran MiXCR on the RACE reads. TCRdb, rather than the study authors, made the V and J calls. This sample has around 60,000 distinct CDR3 sequences, with roughly 6.7% found just once.

The sample consisted of whole blood, taken in connection with sensitization to the hapten diphenylcyclopropenone (DPC). This receptor was obtained from a woman aged 25 to 39 with alopecia areata. Some clones in this sample may be carry-over from other donors' samples. V and J are TRBV12-3 or TRBV12-4 and TRBJ1-1; D is undetermined. In DNA, the CDR3 is TGTGCCAGCAGTTTAGCCACAGTGGCCGCTTTCTTT. Amino acid sequence: CASSLATVAAFF.